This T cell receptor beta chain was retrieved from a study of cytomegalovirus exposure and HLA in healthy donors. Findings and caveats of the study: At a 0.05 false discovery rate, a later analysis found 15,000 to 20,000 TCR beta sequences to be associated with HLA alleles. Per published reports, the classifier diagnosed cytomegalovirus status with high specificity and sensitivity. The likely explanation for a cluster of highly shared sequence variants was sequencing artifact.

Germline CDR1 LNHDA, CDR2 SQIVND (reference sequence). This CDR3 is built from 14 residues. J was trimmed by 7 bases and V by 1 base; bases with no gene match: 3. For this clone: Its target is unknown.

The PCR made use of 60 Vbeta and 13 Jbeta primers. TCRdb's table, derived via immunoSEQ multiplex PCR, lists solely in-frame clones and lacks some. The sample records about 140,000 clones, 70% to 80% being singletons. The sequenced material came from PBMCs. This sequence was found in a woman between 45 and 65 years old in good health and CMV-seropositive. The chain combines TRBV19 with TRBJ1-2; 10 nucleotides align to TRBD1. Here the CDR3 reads CASSIARDRGGYTF. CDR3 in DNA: TGTGCCAGTAGTATAGCCCGGGACAGGGGTGGCTACACCTTC.